Below, 16 T cell receptor beta chains from the same sample are listed, as sequenced in a study of T cell therapy after organ transplantation. Their antigens remain unidentified. Clones were read by immunoSEQ multiplex PCR, and TCRdb kept only the in-frame ones, dropping some. This sample has around 50,000 clones; 94% occur once, and the top ten carry 2.5% to 3.5%. Here the sequenced sample was CD8+ T cells from blood, taken before autologous CMV-specific T cell therapy. The receptor source for this set is a human patient who had received a solid organ transplant and had CMV disease.

The V call is TRBV4-3, the J call TRBJ2-7; tentative D call: TRBD2 (6 bases). V lost 0 bases, J lost 4 bases, and 16 bases lay in between. Per germline, CDR1 LGHNA and CDR2 YSLEER. The CDR3 runs to 16 residues. CDR3 region: CASSQDKSYGGYEQYF. The DNA for the CDR3 is TGCGCCAGCAGCCAAGATAAGTCGTATGGAGGGTACGAGCAGTACTTC.

The chain joins TRBV7-9 to TRBJ2-1; D ambiguous. The CDR3 runs to 13 residues. Germline V gene lookup returns CDR1 SEHNR and CDR2 FQNEAQ (reference sequence). V was trimmed by 5 bases and J by 5 bases, leaving 10 bases between them. CDR3 residues: CASSLDKNNEQFF. The DNA for the CDR3 is TGTGCCAGCAGCCTCGACAAAAACAATGAGCAGTTCTTC.

This chain connects TRBV6-1 to TRBJ2-3; 10 nucleotides align to TRBD1. CDR1 MNHNS and CDR2 SASEGT come from the germline V gene. The ends lost 5 bases at V and 2 bases at J; junction bases unmatched: 4. The CDR3 sequence is 15 residues long. The CDR3 region is CASSMTGGFTDTQYF. The CDR3 nucleotides read TGTGCCAGCAGTATGACAGGGGGCTTCACAGATACGCAGTATTTT.

CDR3 in amino acids: CASSEKGGTLGETQYF. In DNA, the CDR3 is TGTGCCAGCAGTGAAAAAGGGGGGACCTTGGGGGAGACCCAGTACTTC. The chain combines TRBV6-1 with TRBJ2-5; D may correspond to TRBD1 or TRBD2 (6 bases each). This CDR3 has 16 residues. Trimming took off 2 bases at V and 5 bases at J, with 18 bases between the two ends. The germline gives CDR1 MNHNS, CDR2 SASEGT.

This chain uses TRBV13 with TRBJ2-7; TRBD1 or TRBD2 may be the D gene (5 bases each). Germline CDR1 PRHDT, CDR2 FYEKMQ (reference sequence). Trimming pared 5 bases from V and 5 bases from J, leaving 16 bases between. This CDR3 comprises 14 residues. The CDR3 bases are TGTGCCAGCAGCCCTGGGACGGGAAAGAACGAGCAGTACTTC. Translating gives CASSPGTGKNEQYF.

The chain employs TRBV7-6 and TRBJ1-1, with 12 bases lining up with TRBD1. Trimming took 5 bases from V and 3 from J; bases not matched to a gene: 10. Germline V gene lookup returns CDR1 SGHVS and CDR2 FNYEAQ. CDR3 length: 17 residues. CDR3 coding DNA: TGTGCCAGCAGCCCCCCAGGGGGGACAGGGGGCCACACTGAAGCTTTCTTT. Protein: CASSPPGGTGGHTEAFF.

This chain joins TRBV5-4 and TRBJ2-7; tentatively, D is TRBD1 (5 bases). Trimming removed 0 bases at V and 3 bases at J, with 10 bases between. Germline V gene lookup returns CDR1 SGHNT and CDR2 YYREEE (reference sequence). The CDR3 sequence is 14 residues long. CDR3 sequence: CASSLDRSYYEQYF. The CDR3 nucleotides are TGTGCCAGCAGCTTGGACAGGTCTTACTACGAGCAGTACTTC.

The rearrangement joins TRBV5-1 to TRBJ1-6; 8 bases match TRBD1. This CDR3 comprises 14 residues. With V trimmed by 4 bases and J by 10 bases, 7 bases remained unmatched. Per the germline V gene, CDR1 is SGHRS and CDR2 is YFSETQ. The CDR3: CASSTGQGGSPLHF. The CDR3 DNA is TGCGCCAGCAGCACCGGACAGGGAGGCTCACCCCTCCACTTT.

The chain has TRBV5-1 and TRBJ1-3; D is unresolved. Between the trimmed V and J ends, which lost 0 bases and 6 bases, there was a span of 16 bases. The CDR3 runs 16 residues. The V gene's germline CDR1 is SGHRS and CDR2 YFSETQ. The CDR3 bases are TGCGCCAGCAGCTTGGTATGGGGTTCTCGGGAAAACACCATATATTTT. Its protein is CASSLVWGSRENTIYF.

This rearrangement joins TRBV2 to TRBJ2-2, with TRBD1 matching over 10 bases. Per germline, CDR1 SNHLY and CDR2 FYNNEI. The V segment lost 6 bases and the J segment 4 bases; nucleotides outside the gene matches: 17. CDR3 length: 19 amino acids. This CDR3 is CASRETGGAVFLGTGELFF. CDR3 DNA sequence: TGTGCCAGCAGAGAGACAGGGGGCGCAGTGTTTTTGGGCACCGGGGAGCTGTTTTTT.

The rearrangement links TRBV28 to TRBJ2-5; 9 bases map to TRBD1. The germline V gene has CDR1 MDHEN and CDR2 SYDVKM. V was clipped by 6 bases and J by 4 bases; unmatched bases: 9. The CDR3 contains 15 residues. CDR3 nucleotides: TGTGCCAGCAGACCAGGACAGGGGTGGGGAGAGACCCAGTACTTC. As protein: CASRPGQGWGETQYF.

The gene calls are TRBV30 and TRBJ1-1; D remains unclear. There are 15 residues in the CDR3. The germline V and J ends were trimmed by 1 base and 0 bases, with 12 bases remaining between them. Germline CDR1 is GTSNPN and CDR2 is SVGIG (reference sequence). The CDR3 DNA sequence: TGTGCCTGGAGTGAAGGCTTTGGGATGAACACTGAAGCTTTCTTT. Its translation: CAWSEGFGMNTEAFF. Drawing the rest from reference TRBV30 and TRBJ1-1, the complete variable domain is SQTIHQWPATLVQPVGSPLSLECTVEGTSNPNLYWYRQAAGRGLQLLFYSVGIGQISSEVPQNLSASRPQDRQFILSSKKLLLSDSGFYLCAWSEGFGMNTEAFFGQGTRLTVV.

The chain couples TRBV19 to TRBJ2-5; no definite D call. CDR1 is LNHDA, CDR2 SQIVND, per germline (reference sequence). V lost 5 bases to trimming and J lost 5 bases, with 6 bases between them. The CDR3 is 11 amino acids. The CDR3 DNA reads TGTGCCAGTAGTGAGGAGGAGACCCAGTACTTC. Encoded protein: CASSEEETQYF.

The chain employs TRBV19 and TRBJ2-7; TRBD1 is a possible D gene (6 bases). The V end was cut by 8 bases, the J end by 3 bases, with 29 bases between. Germline-derived CDR1 and CDR2 are LNHDA and SQIVND (reference sequence). The CDR3 length is 18 residues. Written as DNA, the CDR3 is TGTGCCAGTTCCTCCTCCTACCCCTGGACAGAAGGTGTCTACGAGCAGTACTTC. It encodes CASSSSYPWTEGVYEQYF.

The V gene is TRBV27, the J gene TRBJ2-1; 9 bases map to TRBD1. Trimming removed 5 bases from V and 2 bases from J; junction bases left unmatched: 4. The germline V gene has CDR1 MNHEY and CDR2 SMNVEV (reference sequence). This CDR3 comprises 15 residues. This chain's CDR3 is CASSTGTGTYNEQFF. In DNA, the CDR3 is TGTGCCAGCAGTACCGGGACAGGGACCTACAATGAGCAGTTCTTC.

J is TRBJ2-2 and V is TRBV19; TRBD2 matches at 16 bases. The V segment lost 5 bases and the J segment 5 bases; nucleotides outside the gene matches: 5. Germline-derived CDR1 and CDR2 are LNHDA and SQIVND (reference sequence). The CDR3 has 17 residues. Here the CDR3 reads CASSPGLAGGRTGELFF. The CDR3 bases are TGTGCCAGTAGTCCGGGACTAGCGGGAGGGAGGACCGGGGAGCTGTTTTTT. The variable domain in full, completed from reference TRBV19 and TRBJ2-2, reads DGGITQSPKYLFRKEGQNVTLSCEQNLNHDAMYWYRQDPGQGLRLIYYSQIVNDFQKGDIAEGYSVSREKKESFPLTVTSAQKNPTAFYLCASSPGLAGGRTGELFFGEGSRLTVL.